Here is one TCR beta chain with its context. This sample is drawn from a study of cytomegalovirus exposure and HLA in healthy donors. With 1 base clipped from V and 3 bases from J, the junction kept 6 bases outside the gene matches. The CDR3 length is 16 residues. The germline CDR1 and CDR2 sequences are SEHNR and FQNEAQ (reference sequence). The PCR had 60 Vbeta and 13 Jbeta primers. The method was immunoSEQ multiplex PCR; TCRdb's version includes in-frame clones alone and lacks a portion of them. Of about 170,000 clones in the sample, roughly 84% were seen once. The V call is TRBV7-9, the J call TRBJ1-3; 7 bases align to TRBD1. Sequencing was carried out using PBMCs. This TCR was sampled from a man aged 25 to 40 in good health and CMV-seropositive. The CDR3 protein is CASSLEVGQIGNTIYF. For the CDR3, the DNA is TGTGCCAGCAGCTTAGAGGTGGGACAGATTGGAAACACCATATATTTT.